Presented here are 2 T cell receptor beta chains from one specimen sequenced in a study of cytomegalovirus exposure and HLA in healthy donors. The study ran its PCR with 60 Vbeta and 13 Jbeta primers. Sequenced by immunoSEQ multiplex PCR; TCRdb stores in-frame clones only, minus some. The sample lists 200,000 to 250,000 clones, over 80% occurring once. The sequencing sample was made of PBMCs. The receptor source for this set is a boy aged 2 to 10 in good health and CMV-seronegative.

The gene calls are TRBV6-1 and TRBJ1-4; 9 nucleotides agree with TRBD1. The germline CDR1 and CDR2 sequences are MNHNS and SASEGT. The CDR3 loop spans 15 amino acids. The trim removed 5 bases at V and 8 bases at J, leaving 9 bases unmatched. As DNA, the CDR3 is TGTGCCAGCAGTCCAAGGGGACAGGGTCAAGAAAAACTGTTTTTT. Protein product: CASSPRGQGQEKLFF.

The chain carries TRBV6-6 and TRBJ2-1; 8 nucleotides agree with TRBD2. After removal of 2 bases from V and 14 bases from J, the junction contained 11 bases not matched to a gene. The CDR3 is 14 amino acids. Germline V gene data show CDR1 as MNHNY and CDR2 as SVGAGI (reference sequence). This CDR3 is CASSYGLAGMGEFF. The CDR3 coding sequence is TGTGCCAGCAGTTACGGGCTAGCGGGTATGGGGGAGTTCTTC.